These 10 T cell receptor beta chains were sequenced from one sample in a study of Graves' ophthalmopathy and Graves' hyperthyroidism. RNA transcripts yielded amplified TCR beta CDR3 regions. First-round RT-PCR with HTBI primers preceded a second-round multiplex PCR. TCRdb re-derived calls from the multiplex PCR reads in MiXCR, one entry per CDR3 protein. The data show 500,000 to 800,000 distinct CDR3 sequences, approximately 39% seen once. The sample was peripheral blood. These receptors came from an adult man with Graves' ophthalmopathy.

The gene calls are TRBV3-2 and TRBJ2-5; the D call TRBD2 from the table was never checked on the DNA. TRBV3-2 is a documented pseudogene. This CDR3 contains 16 residues. CDR3 bases: TGTGCCAGCAGCGGAGGGACTAGCGGAACTAAAGAGACCCAGTACTTC. This encodes CASSGGTSGTKETQYF.

V and J are TRBV29-1 and TRBJ2-1; D is undetermined. V was shortened by 4 bases and J by 1 base, with 8 bases between the two germline ends. The CDR3 is 13 residues long. CDR1 and CDR2 from the germline V gene are SQVTM and ANQGSEA. The CDR3 spells CSVGGASYNEQFF. The CDR3 DNA reads TGCAGCGTTGGAGGTGCGTCCTACAATGAGCAGTTCTTC.

The table lists this clonotype with a few counts. Here the CDR3 DNA reads TGCAGTGCTAGAGATTGGAGTAGCGGGAGGACCTTATCCTACGAGCAGTACTTC. Its protein is CSARDWSSGRTLSYEQYF. V usage is TRBV20-1 and J usage is TRBJ2-7, with 10 bases that match TRBD2. CDR3 size: 18 residues. Per germline, CDR1 DFQATT and CDR2 SNEGSKA (reference sequence). The V gene end was trimmed by 0 bases and the J gene end by 1 base; junction bases not matched to a gene: 12.

This clonotype was counted many times. The J gene is TRBJ1-1, the V gene TRBV7-9, with a tentative D call TRBD1 (6 bases). There are 14 residues in the CDR3. The V gene lost 5 bases and the J gene lost 2 bases, with 12 bases spanning the gap. Germline V gene sequence: CDR1 SEHNR, CDR2 FQNEAQ (reference sequence). As DNA, the CDR3 is TGTGCCAGCAGCGGCAGGGGTATCAACACTGAAGCTTTCTTT. It specifies CASSGRGINTEAFF.

This clonotype was picked up a small number of times. The rearrangement uses TRBV5-1 and TRBJ2-5, with 8 bases that match TRBD1. The germline CDR1 and CDR2 sequences are SGHRS and YFSETQ. The length of the CDR3 is 13 residues. V lost 6 bases to trimming and J lost 3 bases; unmatched junction nucleotides: 4. The CDR3 loop reads CASMAGGKETQYF. For the CDR3, the DNA is TGCGCCAGCATGGCAGGGGGCAAAGAGACCCAGTACTTC.

V gene TRBV7-9 combines with J gene TRBJ1-4; 10 nucleotides match TRBD1. V lost 4 bases and J lost 3; bases outside the gene matches: 8. CDR1 and CDR2 (germline): SEHNR, FQNEAQ (reference sequence). This CDR3 has 17 amino acids. CDR3 coding DNA: TGTGCCAGCAGCTACGAGACAGGGGGCCCAGCTAATGAAAAACTGTTTTTT. Translated, it gives CASSYETGGPANEKLFF.

The chain couples TRBV25-1 to TRBJ1-2; TRBD1 might be the D (5 bases). This CDR3 is built from 14 residues. V shed 3 bases and J shed 0 bases, with 8 bases lying between them. CDR1 is MGHDK and CDR2 is SYGVNS in the germline V gene. As DNA, the CDR3 is TGTGCCAGCAGTGACGCAGGGTCTAACTATGGCTACACCTTC. Its translation is CASSDAGSNYGYTF.

The rearrangement joins TRBV6-5 to TRBJ1-1; D unresolved. V lost 2 bases to trimming and J lost 8 bases, with 9 bases between them. The CDR3 totals 12 residues. Germline V CDR1 and CDR2: MNHEY, SVGAGI. DNA of the CDR3: TGTGCCAGCAGTTACGCGCGAGTGGAAGCTTTCTTT. Translating it yields CASSYARVEAFF.

This clonotype occurred many times. V usage is TRBV19 and J usage is TRBJ1-4; maybe TRBD1 (6 bases). This CDR3 contains 15 residues. The V end was cut by 6 bases, the J end by 3 bases, with 14 bases between. Germline V gives CDR1 LNHDA, CDR2 SQIVND (reference sequence). The CDR3 coding sequence is TGTGCCAGTAGGCCTCGGCGGACAGCTAATGAAAAACTGTTTTTT. The encoded protein is CASRPRRTANEKLFF.

The chain is built from TRBV4-1 and TRBJ1-2; D is unclear. This CDR3 has 15 amino acids. V was pared by 0 bases and J by 1 base, with 9 bases between. Germline V CDR1 and CDR2: MGHRA, YSYEKL. The DNA of the CDR3 is TGCGCCAGCAGCCAAGAGGGGTCAGATAACTATGGCTACACCTTC. Amino acid sequence: CASSQEGSDNYGYTF.